This TCR beta chain emerged from a study of identical twins. All donors were healthy, and all were Caucasian. The CDR3 runs 18 residues. V gave up 7 bases and J gave up 4 bases, with 28 bases separating them. TCRdb reprocessed the 5' RACE reads with MiXCR, giving one entry per CDR3 protein. The sample includes 500,000 or so distinct CDR3 sequences, around an eighth of them seen just once. Study outcomes and limitations: Out-of-frame TCR alpha sharing in monozygotic twins exceeded recombination model predictions. The same donors were not followed; conclusions instead depended on cross-sectional statistical analysis.

About this clonotype: Its antigen is unidentified.

The same data also went into a second study, on yellow fever vaccine responses in identical twins.

J is TRBJ1-2 and V is TRBV12-3 or TRBV12-4; tentatively, D is TRBD1 (6 bases). This TCR came from a woman aged 18-29 years in good health. The sample comprised CD4+ T cells sorted from blood. The CDR3 DNA sequence: TGTGCCAGCACTCTTAGAGAAAGGAGCCCAGGGGAATTCTATGGCTACACCTTC. Residues: CASTLRERSPGEFYGYTF.